Detailed here is one T cell receptor beta chain. Its cognate antigen is unknown. Germline CDR1 is LNHDA and CDR2 is SQIVND (reference sequence). The CDR3 spans 16 residues. V shed 0 bases and J 5 bases; nucleotides not matched to a gene: 9. The entry originates in a study of beta chain features in type 1 diabetes. At the level of the study: Age, gender and cell yields were similar between patients and healthy donors.

Whole-study findings and limits: Within patients, naive, central memory and Treg TCRB repertoires seemed more similar than within healthy donors. A possible short-template PCR bias applies equally to patients and controls.

The sequenced template was cDNA made from the entire isolated RNA. TCRdb keeps only in-frame clones here, not all; method: immunoSEQ multiplex PCR. The sample has more than 140,000 clones, roughly 10% seen once. What was sequenced was central memory CD4+ T cells from blood. This sequence joins TRBV19 and TRBJ2-7, with 8 bases fitting TRBD1. This receptor was taken from a middle-aged woman in good health. The DNA for the CDR3 is TGTGCCAGTAGTATAGAGGACAGGGTGAAAGTCAACGAGCAGTACTTC. Translation: CASSIEDRVKVNEQYF.